The 28 T cell receptor beta chains in this list originate from one sample, sequenced in a study of shared clonotypes between healthy human individuals. Assay used: immunoSEQ multiplex PCR; TCRdb lists only in-frame clones, some missing. The sample has hundreds of thousands of clones; roughly 72% are singletons. The sample comprised PBMCs. These receptors were taken from a woman aged 40-49 years in good health. Some clones in this sample may be carry-over from other donors' samples.

As DNA, the CDR3 is TGTGCCAGCAGCTTGGAGGAATTCTATGGCTACACCTTC. Translation gives CASSLEEFYGYTF. The chain is built from TRBV5-6 and TRBJ1-2; D gene unclear. Trimming stripped 0 bases from V and 4 bases from J, with 7 bases between. The CDR3 covers 13 residues. Per germline, CDR1 SGHDT and CDR2 YYEEEE.

The CDR3 reads CASSFSSGSSGEQYF. CDR3 in DNA: TGTGCCAGCAGCTTTTCTAGCGGGAGCAGCGGCGAGCAGTACTTC. The rearrangement joins TRBV7-2 to TRBJ2-7, with TRBD2 matching over 10 bases. The CDR3 is made up of 15 amino acids. V dropped 3 bases and J dropped 6; count of bases not matched to a gene: 8. Germline-derived CDR1 and CDR2 are SGHTA and FQGNSA.

The chain combines TRBV28 with TRBJ1-6, with TRBD1 matching over 8 bases. The CDR3 has 13 amino acids. Losses at the gene ends were 4 bases for V and 14 bases for J; bases not matched to a gene: 7. The V gene's germline CDR1 is MDHEN and CDR2 SYDVKM. The CDR3 nucleotides are TGTGCCAGCAGTTCACCCGCGACAGGGGCCCTCCACTTT. Protein: CASSSPATGALHF.

About this clone itself: Other DNA variants within this sample encode the same CDR3. V usage is TRBV5-1 and J usage is TRBJ1-3; D uncertain. V was trimmed by 0 bases and J by 0 bases, leaving 7 bases between them. This CDR3 comprises 15 residues. Germline CDR1 SGHRS, CDR2 YFSETQ. CDR3 sequence reads: CASSLEGGSGNTIYF. The CDR3 DNA reads TGCGCCAGCAGCTTGGAGGGTGGCTCTGGAAACACCATATATTTT. Based on the CDR3 plus reference TRBV5-1 and TRBJ1-3, the full variable domain is KAGVTQTPRYLIKTRGQQVTLSCSPISGHRSVSWYQQTPGQGLQFLFEYFSETQRNKGNFPGRFSGRQFSNSRSEMNVSTLELGDSALYLCASSLEGGSGNTIYFGEGSWLTVV.

This chain joins TRBV10-3 and TRBJ2-3; TRBD1 matches 7 bases. Germline V gene lookup returns CDR1 ENHRY and CDR2 SYGVKD. This CDR3 contains 14 residues. V was clipped by 4 bases and J by 4 bases; unmatched bases: 5. Written as DNA, the CDR3 is TGTGCCATCAGTGTCGGGCAGGGGGCAGATACGCAGTATTTT. This sequence encodes CAISVGQGADTQYF.

V usage is TRBV2 and J usage is TRBJ2-7, with 16 positions matching TRBD2. The CDR3 consists of 17 residues. V was pared by 7 bases and J by 0 bases, with 6 bases of the junction left unmatched. The V gene's germline CDR1 is SNHLY and CDR2 FYNNEI. Here the CDR3 reads CASKGLAGGGASYEQYF. The CDR3 DNA reads TGTGCCAGCAAGGGACTAGCGGGAGGGGGGGCCTCCTACGAGCAGTACTTC.

The J gene is TRBJ2-3, the V gene TRBV19; 9 positions match TRBD2. Germline lookup yields CDR1 LNHDA and CDR2 SQIVND (reference sequence). Trimming removed 6 bases from V and 3 bases from J; junction bases left unmatched: 4. The CDR3 length is 14 residues. The CDR3 loop is CASSLAGQTDTQYF. The CDR3 nucleotides read TGTGCCAGTAGCCTAGCGGGACAGACAGATACGCAGTATTTT.

The chain joins TRBV30 to TRBJ2-2, with D perhaps TRBD2 (6 bases). The CDR3 runs 13 residues. CDR1 is GTSNPN, CDR2 SVGIG, per germline (reference sequence). The CDR3 DNA reads TGTGCTTGTATAGCGGTGAACACCGGGGAGCTGTTTTTT. Translation gives CACIAVNTGELFF.

The rearrangement uses TRBV5-1 and TRBJ2-2; D remains ambiguous. The CDR3 spans 16 residues. The V and J ends lost 3 bases and 7 bases respectively, with 19 bases between them. Germline V CDR1 and CDR2: SGHRS, YFSETQ. CDR3 loop: CASSSDGPLRRGELFF. CDR3 nucleotide sequence: TGCGCCAGCAGCTCTGACGGTCCCCTCCGACGCGGGGAGCTGTTTTTT.

Concerning this clone: A junction end diverges from the germline sequence, so it may reflect a read error. The V gene is TRBV4-3, the J gene TRBJ1-1; D gene uncertain. Germline V gene data show CDR1 as LGHNA and CDR2 as YSLEER. The CDR3 extends over 13 amino acids. The DNA for the CDR3 is TGCGCCAGCAGTCAAGGTATGAACACTGAAGCTTTCTTT. Amino acids: CASSQGMNTEAFF.

In its sample, this clone was seen a few times. The J gene is TRBJ2-2, the V gene TRBV11-3; the D gene is possibly TRBD1 (6 bases). Germline CDR1 SGHNT, CDR2 YENEEA. The CDR3 is 13 residues long. V shed 5 bases and J shed 6 bases, with 10 bases lying between them. In DNA, the CDR3 is TGTGCCAGCAGCCAACAGGGATCCGGGGAGCTGTTTTTT. Protein product: CASSQQGSGELFF.

This clone occurred many times. The chain combines TRBV5-1 with TRBJ1-2, with 8 positions matching TRBD1. Germline V gives CDR1 SGHRS, CDR2 YFSETQ. The CDR3 has 16 residues. V was pared by 5 bases and J by 2 bases, with 11 bases of the junction left unmatched. In nucleotides, the CDR3 is TGCGCCAGCAGTGTTGGAGGGACAGGAAGAAACTATGGCTACACCTTC. It encodes CASSVGGTGRNYGYTF. The entire variable domain, with the rest obtained from reference TRBV5-1 and TRBJ1-2, is as follows: KAGVTQTPRYLIKTRGQQVTLSCSPISGHRSVSWYQQTPGQGLQFLFEYFSETQRNKGNFPGRFSGRQFSNSRSEMNVSTLELGDSALYLCASSVGGTGRNYGYTFGSGTRLTVV.

The chain recombines TRBV15 with TRBJ2-1, with TRBD2 matching over 13 bases. Germline V gene sequence: CDR1 LNHNV, CDR2 YYDKDF (reference sequence). Trimming cost V 2 bases and J 9 bases; bases outside gene matches: 7. This CDR3 spans 16 amino acids. The CDR3, as DNA: TGTGCCACCAGCAGATCCGGGACTAGCGGGACCGGTGAGCAGTTCTTC. This encodes CATSRSGTSGTGEQFF.

In DNA, the CDR3 is TGTGCCAGCAGGGGGGTAGTGAACACCGGGGAGCTGTTTTTT. The encoded protein is CASRGVVNTGELFF. V usage is TRBV27 and J usage is TRBJ2-2, with D perhaps assigned TRBD1 or TRBD2 (5 bases each). This CDR3 is 14 amino acids long. The germline V and J ends were trimmed by 6 bases and 1 base, with 9 bases remaining between them. In germline, CDR1 is MNHEY, CDR2 SMNVEV (reference sequence).

On this clone: Since a much larger clone is just one base distant, this may be a read error. The chain joins TRBV2 to TRBJ1-1; 7 bases are a match to TRBD1. The length of the CDR3 is 14 residues. Germline CDR1 is SNHLY and CDR2 is FYNNEI. The CDR3 nucleotides are TGTGCCAGCACCGAACGTACAGGGGAGACTGAAGCTTCCTTT. As protein: CASTERTGETEASF.

The chain has TRBV5-5 and TRBJ2-7, with 8 bases fitting TRBD1. Germline-derived CDR1 and CDR2 are SGHKS and YYEKEE (reference sequence). CDR3 length equals 15 residues. The J segment lost 3 bases and the V segment lost 6 bases, leaving 11 bases of the junction unmatched. The CDR3 DNA reads as TGTGCCAGCACCAGACAGGGGATTGTTAACTACGAGCAGTACTTC. Amino acids: CASTRQGIVNYEQYF.

The J gene is TRBJ1-1, the V gene TRBV6-5, with 8 bases aligning to TRBD1. Trimming took 7 bases from V and 4 from J; bases not matched to a gene: 8. CDR1 and CDR2 (germline): MNHEY, SVGAGI. This CDR3 is built from 14 residues. The CDR3 reads CASKKLDRGTEAFF. For the CDR3, the DNA is TGTGCCAGCAAAAAACTCGACAGGGGCACTGAAGCTTTCTTT.

This clone showed up many times. The chain recombines TRBV6-5 with TRBJ2-7; 8 bases are a match to TRBD2. The V gene end was trimmed by 6 bases and the J gene end by 4 bases; junction bases not matched to a gene: 11. CDR1 MNHEY and CDR2 SVGAGI come from the germline V gene. The CDR3 totals 15 residues. CDR3 loop: CASSSTGTSTYEQYF. CDR3 DNA: TGTGCCAGCAGCAGCACCGGGACTAGTACTTACGAGCAGTACTTC.

V and J are TRBV19 and TRBJ1-2; 8 bases match TRBD1. V lost 4 bases to trimming and J lost 7 bases; unmatched junction nucleotides: 8. Germline V lookup: CDR1 LNHDA, CDR2 SQIVND (reference sequence). This CDR3 has 14 amino acids. This CDR3 is CASSTRTGSAGYTF. The CDR3 nucleotides read TGTGCCAGTAGTACTCGGACAGGGTCTGCTGGCTACACCTTC.

This clone appeared a few times. This chain links TRBV4-2 with TRBJ2-7, with 7 nucleotides matching TRBD2. With 0 bases clipped from V and 0 bases from J, the junction kept 8 bases outside the gene matches. The CDR3 consists of 17 residues. CDR1 is LGHNA and CDR2 is YNFKEQ in the germline V gene. CDR3 nucleotide sequence: TGTGCCAGCAGCCAAGAAAAAGGGGACTACCGCTCCTACGAGCAGTACTTC. Amino acid sequence: CASSQEKGDYRSYEQYF.

This clone was detected once. The rearrangement uses TRBV5-1 and TRBJ2-1, with a tentative D call TRBD2 (6 bases). The V end was cut by 4 bases, the J end by 8 bases, with 19 bases between. Germline values: CDR1 SGHRS, CDR2 YFSETQ. This CDR3 is built from 15 residues. DNA for the CDR3: TGCGCCAGCAGCCCCCCGGCCTCCTCGGGGGATGAGCAGTTCTTC. It is translated as CASSPPASSGDEQFF.

The V gene is TRBV2, the J gene TRBJ1-2; D not certain. The CDR3 runs 11 residues. Trimming pared 4 bases from V and 6 bases from J, leaving 6 bases between. CDR1 is SNHLY and CDR2 is FYNNEI in the germline V gene. The CDR3 loop is CASSVWNGYTF. In DNA, the CDR3 is TGTGCCAGCAGTGTTTGGAATGGCTACACCTTC.

V is TRBV27 and J is TRBJ1-5; TRBD1 matches 9 bases. Germline values: CDR1 MNHEY, CDR2 SMNVEV (reference sequence). CDR3 length: 13 amino acids. The trim removed 8 bases at V and 7 bases at J, leaving 6 bases unmatched. CDR3 protein: CASRDRVEQPQHF. The CDR3, as DNA: TGTGCCAGCCGGGACAGGGTAGAACAGCCCCAGCATTTT.

The J gene is TRBJ2-7, the V gene TRBV28; TRBD1 agrees at 7 bases. V trimming: 5 bases; J trimming: 2 bases; junction bases outside the gene matches: 6. The CDR3 spans 14 residues. Germline-derived CDR1 and CDR2 are MDHEN and SYDVKM. The CDR3 reads CASSPPGTAYEQYF. CDR3 coding DNA: TGTGCCAGCAGTCCTCCCGGGACAGCCTACGAGCAGTACTTC.

The genes are TRBV4-3 and TRBJ2-7, with 8 positions matching TRBD1. The length of the CDR3 is 17 residues. Looked up from germline, CDR1 is LGHNA and CDR2 is YSLEER. With 0 bases clipped from V and 3 bases from J, the junction kept 10 bases outside the gene matches. The CDR3 reads CASSQDIGAGGGYEQYF. Written as DNA, the CDR3 is TGCGCCAGCAGCCAAGATATAGGAGCAGGGGGCGGCTACGAGCAGTACTTC.

A word on this clone: One base separates it from a far larger clone, so it is likely a read error. At the DNA level, this CDR3 is encoded by other sequences in the same sample as well. J is TRBJ2-7 and V is TRBV30; 7 bases align to TRBD2. CDR1 and CDR2 (germline): GTSNPN, SVGIG (reference sequence). The CDR3 consists of 13 residues. CDR3 residues: CAWSGAGWAEQYF. CDR3 nucleotide sequence: TGTGCTTGGAGTGGAGCGGGATGGGCCGAGCAGTACTTC. Full variable domain (rest looked up from reference TRBV30 and TRBJ2-7): SQTIHQWPATLVQPVGSPLSLECTVEGTSNPNLYWYRQAAGRGLQLLFYSVGIGQISSEVPQNLSASRPQDRQFILSSKKLLLSDSGFYLCAWSGAGWAEQYFGPGTRLTVT.

The chain joins TRBV5-4 to TRBJ1-1; D is undetermined. V shed 4 bases and J shed 0 bases, with 13 bases lying between them. The V gene's germline CDR1 is SGHNT and CDR2 YYREEE (reference sequence). CDR3 length: 15 residues. CDR3 loop: CASSPSVFMNTEAFF. DNA for the CDR3: TGTGCCAGCAGCCCTTCAGTCTTCATGAACACTGAAGCTTTCTTT. The full variable domain, with the rest looked up from reference TRBV5-4 and TRBJ1-1, is ETGVTQSPTHLIKTRGQQVTLRCSSQSGHNTVSWYQQALGQGPQFIFQYYREEENGRGNFPPRFSGLQFPNYSSELNVNALELDDSALYLCASSPSVFMNTEAFFGQGTRLTVV.

The table lists this clone with a few counts. This is likely an artifact of a read error, given a far larger clone one base away. Other DNA sequences in the same sample also yield this CDR3. The genes are TRBV27 and TRBJ1-5, with unresolved D. The CDR3 is 14 residues long. V was cut by 5 bases and J by 5 bases, with 13 bases left in between. Germline CDR1 MNHEY, CDR2 SMNVEV (reference sequence). CDR3 bases: TGTGCCAGCAGTCCACTCGGGCGGGATCAGCCCCAGCATTTT. Protein: CASSPLGRDQPQHF.